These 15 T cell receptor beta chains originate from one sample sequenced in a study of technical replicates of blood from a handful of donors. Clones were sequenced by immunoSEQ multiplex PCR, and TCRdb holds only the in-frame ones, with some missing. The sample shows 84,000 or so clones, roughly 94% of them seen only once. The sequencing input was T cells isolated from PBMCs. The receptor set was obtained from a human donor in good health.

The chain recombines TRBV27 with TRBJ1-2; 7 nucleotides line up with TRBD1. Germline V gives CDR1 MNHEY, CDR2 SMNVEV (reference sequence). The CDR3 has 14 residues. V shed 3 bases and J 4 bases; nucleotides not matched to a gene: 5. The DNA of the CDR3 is TGTGCCAGCAGTTTCAGTAGGGACAGCTATGGCTACACCTTC. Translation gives CASSFSRDSYGYTF.

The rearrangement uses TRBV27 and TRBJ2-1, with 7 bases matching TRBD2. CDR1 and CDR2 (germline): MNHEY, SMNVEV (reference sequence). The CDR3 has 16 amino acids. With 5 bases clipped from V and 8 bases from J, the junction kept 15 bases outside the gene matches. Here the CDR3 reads CASSIPVVGGTDEQFF. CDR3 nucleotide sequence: TGTGCCAGCAGTATCCCCGTAGTGGGAGGGACTGATGAGCAGTTCTTC.

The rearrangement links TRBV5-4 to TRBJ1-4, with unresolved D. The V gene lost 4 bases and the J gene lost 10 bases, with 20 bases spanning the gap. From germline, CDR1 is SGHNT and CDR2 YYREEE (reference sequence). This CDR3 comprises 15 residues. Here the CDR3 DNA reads TGTGCCAGCAGCCCTCCCGGGAATCAGCACGGAAAACTGTTTTTT. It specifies CASSPPGNQHGKLFF. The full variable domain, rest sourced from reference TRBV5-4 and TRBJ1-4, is ETGVTQSPTHLIKTRGQQVTLRCSSQSGHNTVSWYQQALGQGPQFIFQYYREEENGRGNFPPRFSGLQFPNYSSELNVNALELDDSALYLCASSPPGNQHGKLFFGSGTQLSVL.

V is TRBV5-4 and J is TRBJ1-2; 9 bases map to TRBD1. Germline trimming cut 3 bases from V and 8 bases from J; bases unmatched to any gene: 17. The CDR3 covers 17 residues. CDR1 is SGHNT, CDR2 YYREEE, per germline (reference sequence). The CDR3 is CASSSYFDRGYRGGYTF. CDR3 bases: TGTGCCAGCAGCTCCTACTTTGACAGGGGGTACCGTGGGGGCTACACCTTC.

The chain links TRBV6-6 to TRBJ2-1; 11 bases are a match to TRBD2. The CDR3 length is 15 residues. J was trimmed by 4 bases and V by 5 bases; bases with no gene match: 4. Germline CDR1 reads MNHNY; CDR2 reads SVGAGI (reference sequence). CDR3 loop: CASSATSGGYNEQFF. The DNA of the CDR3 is TGTGCCAGCAGTGCCACTAGCGGGGGTTACAATGAGCAGTTCTTC.

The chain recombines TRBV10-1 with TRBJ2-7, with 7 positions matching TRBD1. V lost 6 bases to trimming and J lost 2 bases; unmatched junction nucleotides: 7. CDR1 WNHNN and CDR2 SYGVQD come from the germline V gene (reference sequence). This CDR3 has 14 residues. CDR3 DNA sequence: TGCGCCAGCAGGACGGACAGGCCAACCTACGAGCAGTACTTC. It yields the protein CASRTDRPTYEQYF.

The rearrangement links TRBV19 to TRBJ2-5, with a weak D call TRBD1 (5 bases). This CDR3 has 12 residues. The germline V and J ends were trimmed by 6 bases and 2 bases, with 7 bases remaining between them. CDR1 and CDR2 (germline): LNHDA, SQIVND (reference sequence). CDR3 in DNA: TGTGCCAGTAGAGGGGTACAAGAGACCCAGTACTTC. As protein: CASRGVQETQYF.

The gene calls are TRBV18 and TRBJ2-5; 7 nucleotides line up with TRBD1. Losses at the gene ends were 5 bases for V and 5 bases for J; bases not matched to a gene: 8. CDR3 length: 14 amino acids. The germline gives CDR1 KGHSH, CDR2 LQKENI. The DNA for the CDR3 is TGTGCCAGCTCATCTGGGACAGCGAGGGAGACCCAGTACTTC. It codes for CASSSGTARETQYF. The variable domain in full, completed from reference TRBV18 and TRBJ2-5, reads NAGVMQNPRHLVRRRGQEARLRCSPMKGHSHVYWYRQLPEEGLKFMVYLQKENIIDESGMPKERFSAEFPKEGPSILRIQQVVRGDSAAYFCASSSGTARETQYFGPGTRLLVL.

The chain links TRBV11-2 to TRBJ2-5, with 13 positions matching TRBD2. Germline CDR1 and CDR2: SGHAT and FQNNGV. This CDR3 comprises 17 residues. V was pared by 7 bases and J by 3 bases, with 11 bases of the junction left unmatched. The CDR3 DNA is TGTGCCAGCAACTTTAACCTGGGACTAGCGGGAAAAGAGACCCAGTACTTC. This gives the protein CASNFNLGLAGKETQYF.

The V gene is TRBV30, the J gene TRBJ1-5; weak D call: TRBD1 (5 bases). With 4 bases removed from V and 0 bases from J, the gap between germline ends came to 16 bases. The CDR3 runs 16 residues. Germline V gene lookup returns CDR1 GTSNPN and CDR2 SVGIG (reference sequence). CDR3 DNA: TGTGCCTGGAAGGCTGGGCTCGGGGGTAGCAATCAGCCCCAGCATTTT. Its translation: CAWKAGLGGSNQPQHF. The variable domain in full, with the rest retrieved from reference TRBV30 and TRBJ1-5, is SQTIHQWPATLVQPVGSPLSLECTVEGTSNPNLYWYRQAAGRGLQLLFYSVGIGQISSEVPQNLSASRPQDRQFILSSKKLLLSDSGFYLCAWKAGLGGSNQPQHFGDGTRLSIL.

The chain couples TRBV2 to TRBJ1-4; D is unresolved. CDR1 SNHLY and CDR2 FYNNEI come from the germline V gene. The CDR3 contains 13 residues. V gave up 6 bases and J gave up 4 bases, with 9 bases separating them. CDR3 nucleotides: TGTGCCAGCAGAGGCGGACTTAATGAAAAACTGTTTTTT. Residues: CASRGGLNEKLFF.

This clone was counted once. CDR3 residues: CASSQGPYEQYF. CDR3 DNA: TGTGCCAGCAGTCAGGGCCCCTACGAGCAGTACTTC. The genes are TRBV27 and TRBJ2-7, with D tentatively TRBD1 (5 bases). The CDR3 consists of 12 residues. From germline, CDR1 is MNHEY and CDR2 SMNVEV (reference sequence). V was trimmed by 5 bases and J by 2 bases, leaving 7 bases between them.

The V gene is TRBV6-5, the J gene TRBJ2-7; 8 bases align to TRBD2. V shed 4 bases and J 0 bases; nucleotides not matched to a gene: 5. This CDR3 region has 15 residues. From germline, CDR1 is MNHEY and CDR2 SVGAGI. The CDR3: CASSSPTSASYEQYF. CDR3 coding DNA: TGTGCCAGCAGTTCCCCGACTAGCGCCTCCTACGAGCAGTACTTC.

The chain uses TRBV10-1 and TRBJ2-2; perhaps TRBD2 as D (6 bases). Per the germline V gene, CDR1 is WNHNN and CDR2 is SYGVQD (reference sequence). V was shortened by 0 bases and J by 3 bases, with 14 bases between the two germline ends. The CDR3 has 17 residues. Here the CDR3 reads CASSESGWGDDTGELFF. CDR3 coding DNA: TGCGCCAGCAGTGAGTCAGGTTGGGGGGACGACACCGGGGAGCTGTTTTTT.

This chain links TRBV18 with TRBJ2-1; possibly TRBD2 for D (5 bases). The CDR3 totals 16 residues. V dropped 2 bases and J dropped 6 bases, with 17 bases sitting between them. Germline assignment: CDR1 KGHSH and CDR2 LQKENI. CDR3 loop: CASSPSPGSQGNEQFF. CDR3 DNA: TGTGCCAGCTCACCATCCCCGGGGTCCCAAGGCAATGAGCAGTTCTTC.